Shown below are 25 T cell receptor beta chains from a single sample sequenced in a study of blood T cell repertoires in COVID-19. Here immunoSEQ multiplex PCR was the method, and the copy in TCRdb shows in-frame clones only, minus some. This sample has 250,000 to 350,000 clones, with about 81% found just once. Sequenced material: peripheral blood. The receptors derive from a human donor with COVID-19, enrolled during active disease. The donor label of this sample is uncertain.

This chain joins TRBV7-2 and TRBJ2-7; weak D call: TRBD1 (7 bases). This CDR3 has 15 amino acids. Trimming removed 1 base at V and 4 bases at J, with 14 bases between. CDR1 and CDR2 (germline): SGHTA, FQGNSA. CDR3 DNA: TGTGCCAGCAGCTTAGTGGAGGGGGCAGTTTACGAGCAGTACTTC. The encoded protein is CASSLVEGAVYEQYF.

The chain carries TRBV29-1 and TRBJ2-5; 7 positions match TRBD1. Germline assignment: CDR1 SQVTM and CDR2 ANQGSEA. This CDR3 comprises 16 residues. V shed 6 bases and J 4 bases; nucleotides not matched to a gene: 17. CDR3 sequence (DNA): TGCAGCGTAAACAATGCGCTTCAGGGGGAAAGAGAGACCCAGTACTTC. It translates to CSVNNALQGERETQYF.

The table lists this clone with a few counts. This CDR3 is CASSLSRQGDANYGYTF. DNA of the CDR3: TGTGCCAGCAGCTTGTCGCGACAGGGGGACGCTAACTATGGCTACACCTTC. The chain joins TRBV7-2 to TRBJ1-2, with TRBD1 matching 9 bases. V shed 3 bases, J shed 0 bases, and the junction held 8 bases outside the gene matches. From germline, CDR1 is SGHTA and CDR2 FQGNSA. This CDR3 region has 17 residues.

The chain joins TRBV19 to TRBJ2-7; D is ambiguous. Germline V gene sequence: CDR1 LNHDA, CDR2 SQIVND (reference sequence). This CDR3 is built from 11 residues. The V end lost 1 base, the J end lost 12 bases, and 10 bases lay between the germline ends. The DNA for the CDR3 is TGTGCCAGTAGTATAGGGGCATCGTTGTACTTC. It translates to CASSIGASLYF. Filled out from reference TRBV19 and TRBJ2-7, the complete variable domain reads DGGITQSPKYLFRKEGQNVTLSCEQNLNHDAMYWYRQDPGQGLRLIYYSQIVNDFQKGDIAEGYSVSREKKESFPLTVTSAQKNPTAFYLCASSIGASLYFGPGTRLTVT.

The V call is TRBV9, the J call TRBJ2-1; 13 nucleotides match TRBD2. The CDR3 spans 16 residues. Trimming cost V 3 bases and J 8 bases; bases outside gene matches: 8. The V gene's germline CDR1 is SGDLS and CDR2 YYNGEE. The chain's CDR3 is CASSARGTSGNDEQFF. In DNA form, the CDR3 reads TGTGCCAGCAGCGCAAGAGGGACTAGCGGGAACGATGAGCAGTTCTTC.

This sequence joins TRBV29-1 and TRBJ1-2; a possible D gene is TRBD1 (5 bases). There are 12 residues in the CDR3. Germline-derived CDR1 and CDR2 are SQVTM and ANQGSEA. Trimming pared 4 bases from V and 4 bases from J, leaving 10 bases between. The CDR3 is CSVGGGAYGYTF. The CDR3, as DNA: TGCAGCGTTGGAGGAGGGGCCTATGGCTACACCTTC.

The genes are TRBV27 and TRBJ1-5; D ambiguous. Per the germline V gene, CDR1 is MNHEY and CDR2 is SMNVEV (reference sequence). Between the trimmed V and J ends, which lost 8 bases and 2 bases, there was a span of 13 bases. This CDR3 comprises 14 residues. The CDR3 DNA reads TGTGCCAGCCAGCCTTGGGCTGGCAATCAGCCCCAGCATTTT. This translates into CASQPWAGNQPQHF.

This clone has a single count. V and J are TRBV28 and TRBJ1-2, with 7 bases lining up with TRBD1. Germline V gene lookup returns CDR1 MDHEN and CDR2 SYDVKM. The CDR3 spans 13 residues. The J segment lost 3 bases and the V segment lost 2 bases, leaving 0 bases of the junction unmatched. CDR3 region: CASSLQGDYGYTF. CDR3 coding DNA: TGTGCCAGCAGTTTACAGGGGGACTATGGCTACACCTTC.

The chain employs TRBV15 and TRBJ1-6, with D perhaps matching TRBD1 (5 bases). V dropped 0 bases and J dropped 1 base, with 10 bases sitting between them. Germline CDR1 LNHNV, CDR2 YYDKDF (reference sequence). CDR3 length: 17 residues. The CDR3: CATSRDGRGSYNSPLHF. The CDR3 DNA reads as TGTGCCACCAGCAGAGATGGGAGGGGTTCCTATAATTCACCCCTCCACTTT.

With regard to this clone: Within the sample, other DNA sequences also encode this same CDR3. The rearrangement uses TRBV5-1 and TRBJ2-3; the match to TRBD2 covers 7 bases. Germline trimming cut 0 bases from V and 3 bases from J; bases unmatched to any gene: 4. CDR1 is SGHRS, CDR2 YFSETQ, per germline. The CDR3 runs 15 residues. In nucleotides, the CDR3 is TGCGCCAGCAGCTTGGGAGGCGGGAGAACAGATACGCAGTATTTT. Protein sequence: CASSLGGGRTDTQYF.

This clone was picked up one time. CDR3 sequence: CASSLADTSTGELFF. The DNA for the CDR3 is TGCGCCAGCAGCTTGGCAGACACTAGCACCGGGGAGCTGTTTTTT. This chain joins TRBV5-1 and TRBJ2-2; weak D call: TRBD2 (5 bases). CDR3 size: 15 residues. CDR1 and CDR2 from the germline V gene are SGHRS and YFSETQ. Trimming left V 0 bases short and J 4 bases short, with 10 bases between.

This clone occurred a few times. The gene calls are TRBV5-1 and TRBJ2-7; 8 bases are a match to TRBD1. V was clipped by 4 bases and J by 5 bases; unmatched bases: 2. Germline V gene lookup returns CDR1 SGHRS and CDR2 YFSETQ. The CDR3 is made up of 12 amino acids. Written as DNA, the CDR3 is TGCGCCAGCAGCCTGGACAGGGACGAGCAGTACTTC. Translating it yields CASSLDRDEQYF.

This clone was seen a handful of times. This sequence joins TRBV5-1 and TRBJ1-5, with 7 bases lining up with TRBD1. CDR3 length equals 15 residues. Germline CDR1 SGHRS, CDR2 YFSETQ. The trim removed 0 bases at V and 7 bases at J, leaving 7 bases unmatched. CDR3 region: CASSLDGTVHQPQHF. CDR3 in DNA: TGCGCCAGCAGCTTGGACGGGACAGTTCACCAGCCCCAGCATTTT.

This chain joins TRBV10-3 and TRBJ1-6; D gene uncertain. Germline V lookup: CDR1 ENHRY, CDR2 SYGVKD. This CDR3 is built from 14 residues. Trimming left V 2 bases short and J 10 bases short, with 12 bases between. DNA for the CDR3: TGTGCCATCAGTGAGGGGCCCACCAGGTCACCCCTCCACTTT. It codes for CAISEGPTRSPLHF.

The V gene is TRBV28, the J gene TRBJ1-2; TRBD1 might be the D (5 bases). Trimming shortened V by 5 bases and J by 5 bases, and 15 bases separated the two germline ends. This CDR3 spans 14 amino acids. Germline-derived CDR1 and CDR2 are MDHEN and SYDVKM. The CDR3 sequence: CASSLLGAPYGYTF. The CDR3 DNA follows: TGTGCCAGCAGTCTCCTTGGGGCTCCATATGGCTACACCTTC.

The chain is built from TRBV3-1 (or the pseudogene TRBV3-2) and TRBJ2-7; a weak D match, TRBD2 (6 bases). The V and J ends lost 2 bases and 0 bases respectively, with 8 bases between them. Germline V gives CDR1 LGHDT, CDR2 YNNKEL (reference sequence). This CDR3 spans 14 amino acids. The CDR3 sequence: CASSQRTISYEQYF. Here the CDR3 DNA reads TGTGCCAGCAGCCAAAGGACTATCTCCTACGAGCAGTACTTC.

The chain has TRBV2 and TRBJ2-2; D is possibly TRBD1 (6 bases). Germline CDR1 and CDR2: SNHLY and FYNNEI. Between the trimmed V and J ends, which lost 7 bases and 1 base, there was a span of 10 bases. The CDR3 spans 14 residues. The CDR3, as DNA: TGTGCCAGCAATCCGGACAGGAACACCGGGGAGCTGTTTTTT. Its protein is CASNPDRNTGELFF.

The chain employs TRBV19 and TRBJ2-3, with D unclear. Looked up from germline, CDR1 is LNHDA and CDR2 is SQIVND (reference sequence). The CDR3 has 13 amino acids. V lost 4 bases to trimming and J lost 6 bases, with 11 bases between them. Here the CDR3 reads CASSTRVVDTQYF. Here the CDR3 DNA reads TGTGCCAGTAGTACCCGGGTAGTCGATACGCAGTATTTT. Based on the CDR3 plus reference TRBV19 and TRBJ2-3, the full variable domain is DGGITQSPKYLFRKEGQNVTLSCEQNLNHDAMYWYRQDPGQGLRLIYYSQIVNDFQKGDIAEGYSVSREKKESFPLTVTSAQKNPTAFYLCASSTRVVDTQYFGPGTRLTVL.

This CDR3 reads CASSLDGGGDTIYF. CDR3 in DNA: TGCGCCAGCAGCTTGGACGGCGGCGGGGACACCATATATTTT. This chain joins TRBV5-1 and TRBJ1-3; D is uncertain. Germline-derived CDR1 and CDR2 are SGHRS and YFSETQ. V was clipped by 0 bases and J by 8 bases, with 12 bases between them. CDR3 length: 14 residues.

The rearrangement uses TRBV5-1 and TRBJ2-1; 12 bases match TRBD2. J lost 4 bases, V lost 0 bases, and 17 bases had no gene match. Per germline, CDR1 SGHRS and CDR2 YFSETQ. This CDR3 is built from 21 residues. The CDR3 DNA is TGCGCCAGCAGCTTGGCTCCGGGCGGCTGGAGGACTAGCGGGATATACAATGAGCAGTTCTTC. This translates into CASSLAPGGWRTSGIYNEQFF.

DNA for the CDR3: TGCAGCGTTAAGGCCGGGACAGGGATGGAGACCCAGTACTTC. It is translated as CSVKAGTGMETQYF. The J gene is TRBJ2-5, the V gene TRBV29-1; TRBD1 matches at 9 bases. In germline, CDR1 is SQVTM, CDR2 ANQGSEA. The CDR3 is 14 residues long. Trimming took 5 bases from V and 5 from J; bases not matched to a gene: 9.

J is TRBJ2-7 and V is TRBV12-5; 10 bases map to TRBD2. After removal of 0 bases from V and 6 bases from J, the junction contained 5 bases not matched to a gene. Germline CDR1 is LGHNT and CDR2 is FRNRAP. The CDR3 is made up of 15 amino acids. As DNA, the CDR3 is TGTGCTAGTGGTTTGGTCGGGACTAGCGACCTCGAGCAGTACTTC. Translation: CASGLVGTSDLEQYF. Full variable domain (outside the CDR3, taken from reference TRBV12-5 and TRBJ2-7): DARVTQTPRHKVTEMGQEVTMRCQPILGHNTVFWYRQTMMQGLELLAYFRNRAPLDDSGMPKDRFSAEMPDATLATLKIQPSEPRDSAVYFCASGLVGTSDLEQYFGPGTRLTVT.

This chain uses TRBV19 with TRBJ1-4, with 9 bases identical to TRBD1. The ends lost 5 bases at V and 5 bases at J; junction bases unmatched: 6. The CDR3 sequence is 15 residues long. From germline, CDR1 is LNHDA and CDR2 SQIVND (reference sequence). The CDR3 nucleotides are TGTGCCAGTAGTCCCTCGACAGGGGGGAATGAAAAACTGTTTTTT. Protein sequence: CASSPSTGGNEKLFF. The complete variable domain, with remaining parts taken from reference TRBV19 and TRBJ1-4, reads DGGITQSPKYLFRKEGQNVTLSCEQNLNHDAMYWYRQDPGQGLRLIYYSQIVNDFQKGDIAEGYSVSREKKESFPLTVTSAQKNPTAFYLCASSPSTGGNEKLFFGSGTQLSVL.

This clone appeared once. The chain recombines TRBV9 with TRBJ2-7; TRBD1 agrees at 9 bases. V was pared by 3 bases and J by 3 bases, with 4 bases of the junction left unmatched. Germline values: CDR1 SGDLS, CDR2 YYNGEE. This CDR3 has 14 residues. CDR3 coding DNA: TGTGCCAGCAGCGCTGGGACAGGGTACTACGAGCAGTACTTC. Residues: CASSAGTGYYEQYF.

The V call is TRBV27, the J call TRBJ2-1; 7 nucleotides align to TRBD1. Germline-derived CDR1 and CDR2 are MNHEY and SMNVEV (reference sequence). This CDR3 contains 15 residues. V dropped 6 bases and J dropped 0; count of bases not matched to a gene: 5. The DNA for the CDR3 is TGTGCCAGCAGCCAGGACAGGAGCTCCTACAATGAGCAGTTCTTC. This gives the protein CASSQDRSSYNEQFF.